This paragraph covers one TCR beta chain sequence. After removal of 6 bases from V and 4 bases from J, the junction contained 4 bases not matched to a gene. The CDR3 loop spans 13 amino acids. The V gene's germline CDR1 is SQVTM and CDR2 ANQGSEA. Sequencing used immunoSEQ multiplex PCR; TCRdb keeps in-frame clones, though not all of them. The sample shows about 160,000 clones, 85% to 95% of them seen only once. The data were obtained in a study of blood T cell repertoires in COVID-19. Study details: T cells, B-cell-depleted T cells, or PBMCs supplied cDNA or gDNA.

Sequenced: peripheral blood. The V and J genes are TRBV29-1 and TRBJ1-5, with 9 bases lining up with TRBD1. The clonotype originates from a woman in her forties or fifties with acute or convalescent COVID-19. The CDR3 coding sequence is TGCAGCGTGGCCGGGACAGGGAATCAGCCCCAGCATTTT. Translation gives CSVAGTGNQPQHF. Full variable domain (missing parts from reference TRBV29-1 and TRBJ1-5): SAVISQKPSRDICQRGTSLTIQCQVDSQVTMMFWYRQQPGQSLTLIATANQGSEATYESGFVIDKFPISRPNLTFSTLTVSNMSPEDSSIYLCSVAGTGNQPQHFGDGTRLSIL.